A selection of T cell receptor beta chains follows, all from one sample in a study of T cell responses to AZD1222 COVID-19 vaccine. The protocol was immunoSEQ multiplex PCR, while the TCRdb copy is restricted to in-frame clones and leaves out a portion. The sample includes around 110,000 clones, 80% to 95% of them seen just once. The source was peripheral blood, collected 28 days after the second AZD1222 dose. Receptors were obtained from an adult who received the AZD1222 COVID-19 vaccine. Both conserved end residues are part of each CDR3. The order of the fields is J gene, V gene, CDR3 protein.

J gene: TRBJ2-3; V gene: TRBV11-2; CDR3 protein: CASSLDGGISDTQYF
J gene: TRBJ1-4; V gene: TRBV9; CDR3 protein: CASSPSGTDNEKLFF
J gene: TRBJ1-4; V gene: TRBV10-2; CDR3 protein: CASSDLPTNEKLFF
J gene: TRBJ2-2; V gene: TRBV13; CDR3 protein: CASSSRQGLVTGELFF
J gene: TRBJ2-7; V gene: TRBV12-3/TRBV12-4; CDR3 protein: CASRGDSSYEQYF
J gene: TRBJ1-1; V gene: TRBV6-2/TRBV6-3; CDR3 protein: CASSYGVTEAFF
J gene: TRBJ1-3; V gene: TRBV29-1; CDR3 protein: CSVVVFPFTSGNTIYF
J gene: TRBJ2-2; V gene: TRBV27; CDR3 protein: CASSSGPSGGGTGELFF
J gene: TRBJ2-7; V gene: TRBV6-1; CDR3 protein: CASSDVGLGRISYEQYF
J gene: TRBJ1-2; V gene: TRBV5-1; CDR3 protein: CASSLDRAAGTF